The 21 T cell receptor beta chains in this list originate from one sample, sequenced in a study of shared clonotypes between healthy human individuals. Naive CD8 cells lacked CD45RO, underwent positive selection for CCR7 and left out terminally differentiated effector memory CD45RA+ cells. Produced via immunoSEQ multiplex PCR; TCRdb's table is partial and in-frame only. The sample lists some 2,000,000 clones; approximately 94% were seen once. Source material: naive CD8+ T cells sorted from blood. The receptors were sampled from a man aged 18 to 30 in good health.

This clone was seen a handful of times. The gene calls are TRBV5-4 and TRBJ2-7; D is unclear. The V gene's germline CDR1 is SGHNT and CDR2 YYREEE (reference sequence). Trimming took off 3 bases at V and 0 bases at J, with 13 bases between the two ends. This CDR3 spans 15 amino acids. The DNA for the CDR3 is TGTGCCAGCAGCTCCACCAGGAGCAGCTCCTACGAGCAGTACTTC. Its protein product is CASSSTRSSSYEQYF.

This clone was counted a single time. The V and J genes are TRBV4-3 and TRBJ2-7, with D possibly being TRBD1 or TRBD2 (5 bases each). V gave up 4 bases and J gave up 0 bases, with 10 bases separating them. The CDR3 has 14 amino acids. The germline CDR1 and CDR2 sequences are LGHNA and YSLEER. The CDR3, as DNA: TGCGCCAGCAGCCCGTCAGGGACCTCCTACGAGCAGTACTTC. Encoded protein: CASSPSGTSYEQYF.

The chain couples TRBV9 to TRBJ2-2; D gene unclear. CDR1 is SGDLS, CDR2 YYNGEE, per germline. The CDR3 loop spans 12 amino acids. Trimming cost V 4 bases and J 6 bases, with 7 bases left between them. The CDR3 spells CASSTLAGELFF. DNA for the CDR3: TGTGCCAGCAGCACCCTGGCCGGGGAGCTGTTTTTT.

V is TRBV6-1 and J is TRBJ1-3; D not resolved. CDR3 length equals 12 residues. The V gene lost 1 base and the J gene lost 7 bases, with 5 bases spanning the gap. Germline V gene data show CDR1 as MNHNS and CDR2 as SASEGT. The CDR3 DNA reads as TGTGCCAGCAGTGAAGGGTGGAACACCATATATTTT. This gives the protein CASSEGWNTIYF.

This rearrangement joins TRBV11-1 to TRBJ2-5; 7 nucleotides line up with TRBD2. V was clipped by 5 bases and J by 5 bases; unmatched bases: 8. The germline V gene has CDR1 SGHAT and CDR2 FQDESV (reference sequence). The CDR3 covers 14 residues. The CDR3 sequence is CASSDTSVGETQYF. CDR3 nucleotide sequence: TGTGCCAGCAGCGACACTAGCGTCGGCGAGACCCAGTACTTC.

The V gene is TRBV9, the J gene TRBJ2-7, with D perhaps matching TRBD1 (6 bases). The CDR3 covers 14 residues. With 3 bases removed from V and 3 bases from J, the gap between germline ends came to 13 bases. Germline V lookup: CDR1 SGDLS, CDR2 YYNGEE. CDR3 in amino acids: CASSERGMGYEQYF. The CDR3 nucleotides read TGTGCCAGCAGCGAGAGGGGGATGGGCTACGAGCAGTACTTC.

This chain joins TRBV27 and TRBJ1-1, with 7 bases that match TRBD1. V was pared by 5 bases and J by 3 bases, with 6 bases of the junction left unmatched. CDR3 length: 14 residues. Germline lookup yields CDR1 MNHEY and CDR2 SMNVEV (reference sequence). CDR3 sequence (DNA): TGTGCCAGCAGTGTGACAGGGAGTCACACTGAAGCTTTCTTT. Its protein is CASSVTGSHTEAFF.

The chain is built from TRBV6-1 and TRBJ1-2; D remains unclear. Germline V gene data show CDR1 as MNHNS and CDR2 as SASEGT. This CDR3 has 14 amino acids. Trimming removed 7 bases at V and 4 bases at J, with 16 bases between. DNA for the CDR3: TGTGCCAGCACCCCTGTAGGGATTTCCTATGGCTACACCTTC. It is translated as CASTPVGISYGYTF.

The V and J genes are TRBV9 and TRBJ2-3, with 8 positions matching TRBD2. Unmatched junction bases numbered 5, after V lost 0 bases and J lost 5 bases. Germline CDR1 and CDR2: SGDLS and YYNGEE. The CDR3 is made up of 15 amino acids. CDR3 protein: CASSVAGGPVDTQYF. The CDR3 coding sequence is TGTGCCAGCAGCGTAGCGGGGGGGCCAGTAGATACGCAGTATTTT.

For the CDR3, the DNA is TGTGCCAGCAGACCTCACTCCTACGAGCAGTACTTC. It encodes CASRPHSYEQYF. This chain connects TRBV28 to TRBJ2-7, with D unresolved. The CDR3 consists of 12 residues. V lost 6 bases and J 0 bases, leaving 6 bases between the germline ends. The germline CDR1 and CDR2 sequences are MDHEN and SYDVKM.

The rearrangement uses TRBV11-2 and TRBJ2-5; D may be TRBD2 (5 bases). CDR3 length: 15 amino acids. V lost 1 base, J lost 7 bases, and 16 bases lay in between. The germline V gene has CDR1 SGHAT and CDR2 FQNNGV. The CDR3 here is CASSLGPGNPGTQYF. The CDR3 DNA follows: TGTGCCAGCAGCTTAGGCCCGGGAAACCCTGGGACCCAGTACTTC.

The gene calls are TRBV6-5 and TRBJ2-2; D possibly corresponds to TRBD2 (6 bases). From germline, CDR1 is MNHEY and CDR2 SVGAGI. V was trimmed by 4 bases and J by 8 bases, leaving 11 bases between them. This CDR3 region has 13 residues. CDR3 sequence reads: CASSWRDDGELFF. CDR3 nucleotide sequence: TGTGCCAGCAGTTGGAGGGACGATGGGGAGCTGTTTTTT.

The rearrangement uses TRBV5-1 and TRBJ1-5, with D hard to call. The germline V gene has CDR1 SGHRS and CDR2 YFSETQ. The CDR3 contains 15 residues. V dropped 0 bases and J dropped 0 bases, with 7 bases sitting between them. The CDR3 reads CASSLVQNSNQPQHF. For the CDR3, the DNA is TGCGCCAGCAGCTTGGTACAGAATAGCAATCAGCCCCAGCATTTT.

This clone was seen more than once but under ten times. The chain employs TRBV7-9 and TRBJ1-1; no clear D gene. V lost 1 base and J 8 bases, leaving 8 bases between the germline ends. Germline V lookup: CDR1 SEHNR, CDR2 FQNEAQ (reference sequence). This CDR3 has 12 amino acids. The CDR3 sequence: CASSLDSEEAFF. The CDR3, as DNA: TGTGCCAGCAGCTTAGACTCAGAAGAAGCTTTCTTT.

This clone has only one observation. This rearrangement joins TRBV7-9 to TRBJ2-1, with 8 nucleotides matching TRBD2. Per germline, CDR1 SEHNR and CDR2 FQNEAQ (reference sequence). This CDR3 is built from 17 residues. The V and J ends lost 4 bases and 1 base, in that order; junction bases with no gene match: 9. The CDR3 region has the DNA TGTGCCAGCAGCTCCTCCCTGAGCGGGAGTTCCTACAATGAGCAGTTCTTC. It encodes CASSSSLSGSSYNEQFF.

The chain has TRBV7-2 and TRBJ2-7; D is unclear. Trimming removed 2 bases from V and 5 bases from J, with 10 bases in between. From germline, CDR1 is SGHTA and CDR2 FQGNSA. This CDR3 has 13 residues. CDR3 residues: CASSLRFAHEQYF. The CDR3 nucleotides read TGTGCCAGCAGCTTACGATTCGCCCACGAGCAGTACTTC.

The rearrangement links TRBV9 to TRBJ1-1; D is unresolved. The CDR3 spans 12 residues. Trimming took off 7 bases at V and 1 base at J, with 8 bases between the two ends. In germline, CDR1 is SGDLS, CDR2 YYNGEE. In DNA, the CDR3 is TGTGCCAGCGGAGGAGGGAACACTGAAGCTTTCTTT. It encodes CASGGGNTEAFF.

V is TRBV28 and J is TRBJ2-7, with D hard to call. Germline-derived CDR1 and CDR2 are MDHEN and SYDVKM. With 10 bases removed from V and 5 bases from J, the gap between germline ends came to 15 bases. The CDR3 is 12 residues long. The CDR3 coding sequence is TGTGCCATTAGGACCCCGGGCAACGAGCAGTACTTC. Its protein is CAIRTPGNEQYF.

Concerning this clone itself: Other nucleotide sequences in the sample specify the same CDR3. The rearrangement joins TRBV30 to TRBJ1-6; D ambiguous. This CDR3 comprises 14 residues. Deletions cut 0 bases from V and 7 bases from J, with 10 bases between. Germline loops: CDR1 GTSNPN, CDR2 SVGIG (reference sequence). CDR3 DNA sequence: TGTGCCTGGAGTGTCCTTACGGGGAATTCACCCCTCCACTTT. Its protein product is CAWSVLTGNSPLHF.

This chain links TRBV25-1 with TRBJ2-7; D might be TRBD2 (5 bases). The CDR3 loop spans 13 amino acids. Germline CDR1 and CDR2: MGHDK and SYGVNS. Trimming removed 4 bases at V and 2 bases at J, with 9 bases between. DNA for the CDR3: TGTGCCAGCAGTGGCGGGTCTACCTACGAGCAGTACTTC. Its protein product is CASSGGSTYEQYF.

The chain combines TRBV7-2 with TRBJ1-3; D perhaps matches TRBD1 (6 bases). V dropped 4 bases and J dropped 4 bases, with 11 bases sitting between them. Germline CDR1 SGHTA, CDR2 FQGNSA. The CDR3 runs 14 residues. CDR3 sequence: CASSSTGTGNTIYF. The CDR3 nucleotides are TGTGCCAGCAGCTCAACAGGGACAGGAAACACCATATATTTT. Looking up the rest from reference TRBV7-2 and TRBJ1-3 gives the full variable domain: GAGVSQSPSNKVTEKGKDVELRCDPISGHTALYWYRQSLGQGLEFLIYFQGNSAPDKSGLPSDRFSAERTGGSVSTLTIQRTQQEDSAVYLCASSSTGTGNTIYFGEGSWLTVV.